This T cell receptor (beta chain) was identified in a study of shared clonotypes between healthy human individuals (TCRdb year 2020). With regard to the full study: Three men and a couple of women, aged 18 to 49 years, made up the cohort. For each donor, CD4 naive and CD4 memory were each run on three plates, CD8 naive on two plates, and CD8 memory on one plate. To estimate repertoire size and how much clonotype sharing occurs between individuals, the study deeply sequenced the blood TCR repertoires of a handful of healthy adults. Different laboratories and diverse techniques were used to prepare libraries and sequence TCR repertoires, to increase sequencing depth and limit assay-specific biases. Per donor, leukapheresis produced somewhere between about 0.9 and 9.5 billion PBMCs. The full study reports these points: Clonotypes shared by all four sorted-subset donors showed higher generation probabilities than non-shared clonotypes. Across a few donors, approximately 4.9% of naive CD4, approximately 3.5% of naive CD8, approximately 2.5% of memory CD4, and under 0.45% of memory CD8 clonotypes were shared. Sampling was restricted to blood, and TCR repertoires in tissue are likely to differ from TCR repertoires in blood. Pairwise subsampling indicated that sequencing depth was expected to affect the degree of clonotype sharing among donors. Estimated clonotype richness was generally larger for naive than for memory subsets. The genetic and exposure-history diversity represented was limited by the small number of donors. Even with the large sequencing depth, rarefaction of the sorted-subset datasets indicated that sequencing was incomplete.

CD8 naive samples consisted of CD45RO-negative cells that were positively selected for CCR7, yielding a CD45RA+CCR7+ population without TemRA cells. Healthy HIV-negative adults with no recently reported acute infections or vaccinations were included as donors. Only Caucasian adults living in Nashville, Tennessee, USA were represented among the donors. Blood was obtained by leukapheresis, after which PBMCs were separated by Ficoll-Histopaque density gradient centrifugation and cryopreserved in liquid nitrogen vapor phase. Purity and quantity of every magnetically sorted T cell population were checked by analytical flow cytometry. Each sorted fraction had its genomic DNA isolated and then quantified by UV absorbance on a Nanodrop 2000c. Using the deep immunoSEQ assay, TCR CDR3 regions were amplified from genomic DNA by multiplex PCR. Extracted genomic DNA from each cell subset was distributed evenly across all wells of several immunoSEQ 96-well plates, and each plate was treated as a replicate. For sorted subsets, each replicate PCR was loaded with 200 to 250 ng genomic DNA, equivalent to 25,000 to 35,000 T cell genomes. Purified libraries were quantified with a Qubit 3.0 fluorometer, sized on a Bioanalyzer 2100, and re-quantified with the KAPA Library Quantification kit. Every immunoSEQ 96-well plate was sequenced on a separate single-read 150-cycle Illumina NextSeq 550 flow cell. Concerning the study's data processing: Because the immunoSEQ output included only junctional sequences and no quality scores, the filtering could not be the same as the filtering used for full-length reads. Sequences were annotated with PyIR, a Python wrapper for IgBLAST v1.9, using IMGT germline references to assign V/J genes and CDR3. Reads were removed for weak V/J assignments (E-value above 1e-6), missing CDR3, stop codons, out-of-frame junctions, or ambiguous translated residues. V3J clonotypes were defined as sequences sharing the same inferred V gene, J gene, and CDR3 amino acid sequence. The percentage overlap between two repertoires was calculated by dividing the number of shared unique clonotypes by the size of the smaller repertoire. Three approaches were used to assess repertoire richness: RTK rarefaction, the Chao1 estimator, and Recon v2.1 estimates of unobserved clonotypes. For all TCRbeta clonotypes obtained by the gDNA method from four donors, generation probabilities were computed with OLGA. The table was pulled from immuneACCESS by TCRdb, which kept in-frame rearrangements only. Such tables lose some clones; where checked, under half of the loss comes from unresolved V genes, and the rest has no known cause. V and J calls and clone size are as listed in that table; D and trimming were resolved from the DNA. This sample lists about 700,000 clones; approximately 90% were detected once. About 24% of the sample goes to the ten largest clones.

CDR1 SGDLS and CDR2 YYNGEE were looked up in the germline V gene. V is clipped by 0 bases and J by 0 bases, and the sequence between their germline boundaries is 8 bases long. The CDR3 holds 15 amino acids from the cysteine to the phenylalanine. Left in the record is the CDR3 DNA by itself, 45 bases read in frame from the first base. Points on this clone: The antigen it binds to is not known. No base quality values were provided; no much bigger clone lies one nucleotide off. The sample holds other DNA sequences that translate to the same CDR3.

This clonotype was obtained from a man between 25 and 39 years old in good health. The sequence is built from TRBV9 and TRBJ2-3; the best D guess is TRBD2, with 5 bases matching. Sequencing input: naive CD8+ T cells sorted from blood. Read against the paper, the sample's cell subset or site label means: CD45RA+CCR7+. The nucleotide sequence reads TGTGCCAGCAGCGTAGGCCTAGCAAGCACAGATACGCAGTATTTT. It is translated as CASSVGLASTDTQYF.